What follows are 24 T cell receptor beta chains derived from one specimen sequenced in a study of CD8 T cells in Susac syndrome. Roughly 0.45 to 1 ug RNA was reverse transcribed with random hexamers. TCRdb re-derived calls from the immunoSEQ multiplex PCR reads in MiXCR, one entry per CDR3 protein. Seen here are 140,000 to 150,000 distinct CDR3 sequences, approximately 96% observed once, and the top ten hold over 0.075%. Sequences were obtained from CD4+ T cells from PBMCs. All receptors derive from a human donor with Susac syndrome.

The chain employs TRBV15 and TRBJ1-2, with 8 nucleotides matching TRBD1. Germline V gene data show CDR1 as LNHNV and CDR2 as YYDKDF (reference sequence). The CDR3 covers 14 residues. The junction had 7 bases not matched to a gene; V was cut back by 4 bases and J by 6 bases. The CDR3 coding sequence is TGTGCCACCAGCACTCCGGGACAGGATAATGGCTACACCTTC. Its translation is CATSTPGQDNGYTF.

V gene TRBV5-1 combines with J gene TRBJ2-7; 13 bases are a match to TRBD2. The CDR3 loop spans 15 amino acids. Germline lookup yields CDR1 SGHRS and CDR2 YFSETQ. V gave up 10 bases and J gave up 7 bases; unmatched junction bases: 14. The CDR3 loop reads CAGVRRTSGGREQYF. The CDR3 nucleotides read TGCGCCGGAGTTAGACGGACTAGCGGGGGCCGGGAGCAGTACTTC.

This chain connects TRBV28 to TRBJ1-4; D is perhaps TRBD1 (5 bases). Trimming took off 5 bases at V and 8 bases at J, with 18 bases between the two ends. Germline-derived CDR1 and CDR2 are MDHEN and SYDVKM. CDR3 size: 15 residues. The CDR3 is CASSPLRQNVEKLFF. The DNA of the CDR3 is TGTGCCAGCAGTCCCCTTAGACAGAATGTGGAAAAACTGTTTTTT.

The CDR3 region has the DNA TGCAGTGCTACCCAGGGGGTTATTCGGGAGGGCTACACCTTC. Encoded protein: CSATQGVIREGYTF. The V gene is TRBV20-1, the J gene TRBJ1-2; 7 bases align to TRBD1. Trimming took 4 bases from V and 8 from J; bases not matched to a gene: 13. The germline V gene has CDR1 DFQATT and CDR2 SNEGSKA (reference sequence). The CDR3 runs 14 residues.

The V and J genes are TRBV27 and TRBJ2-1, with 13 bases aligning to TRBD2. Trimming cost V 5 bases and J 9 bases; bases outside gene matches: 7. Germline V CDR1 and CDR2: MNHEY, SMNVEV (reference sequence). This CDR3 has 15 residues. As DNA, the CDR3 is TGTGCCAGCAGTCCAAGGACTAGCGGGGGAGGTGAGCAGTTCTTC. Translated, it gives CASSPRTSGGGEQFF.

CDR3 DNA sequence: TGCAGCGTTGAATCTAGCGGGAGGGCCCCCCGTACGCAGTATTTT. Its protein product is CSVESSGRAPRTQYF. J is TRBJ2-3 and V is TRBV29-1, with 12 bases lining up with TRBD2. After removal of 2 bases from V and 8 bases from J, the junction contained 8 bases not matched to a gene. From germline, CDR1 is SQVTM and CDR2 ANQGSEA. The CDR3 contains 15 residues.

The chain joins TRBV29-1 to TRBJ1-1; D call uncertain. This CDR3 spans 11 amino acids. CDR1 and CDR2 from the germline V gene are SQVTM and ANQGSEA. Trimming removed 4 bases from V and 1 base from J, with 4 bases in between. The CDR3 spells CSVVPNTEAFF. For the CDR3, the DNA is TGCAGCGTTGTCCCGAACACTGAAGCTTTCTTT.

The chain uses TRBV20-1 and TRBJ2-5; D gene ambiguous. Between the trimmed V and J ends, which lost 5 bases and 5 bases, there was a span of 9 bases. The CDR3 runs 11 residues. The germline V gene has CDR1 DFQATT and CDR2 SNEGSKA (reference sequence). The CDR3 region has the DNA TGCAGTGCTGGGCTGGGGGAGACCCAGTACTTC. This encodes CSAGLGETQYF.

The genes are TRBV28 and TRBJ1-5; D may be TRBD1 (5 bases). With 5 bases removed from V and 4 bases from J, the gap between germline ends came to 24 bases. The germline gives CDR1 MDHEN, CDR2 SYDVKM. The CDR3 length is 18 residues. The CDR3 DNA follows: TGTGCCAGCAGTCCCCTTCGTTGGGGGGATTTAGGTAATCAGCCCCAGCATTTT. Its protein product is CASSPLRWGDLGNQPQHF.

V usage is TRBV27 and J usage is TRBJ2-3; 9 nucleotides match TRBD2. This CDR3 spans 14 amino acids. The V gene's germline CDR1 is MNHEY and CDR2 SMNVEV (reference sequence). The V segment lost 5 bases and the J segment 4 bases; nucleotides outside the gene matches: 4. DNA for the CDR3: TGTGCCAGCAGTACCGGGACTAGCCCAGATACGCAGTATTTT. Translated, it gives CASSTGTSPDTQYF.

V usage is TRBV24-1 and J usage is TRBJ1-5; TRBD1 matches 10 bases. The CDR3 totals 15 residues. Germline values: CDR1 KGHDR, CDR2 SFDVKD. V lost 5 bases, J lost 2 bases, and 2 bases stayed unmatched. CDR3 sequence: CATSVGTGGNQPQHF. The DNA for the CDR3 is TGTGCCACCAGTGTGGGGACAGGGGGCAATCAGCCCCAGCATTTT.

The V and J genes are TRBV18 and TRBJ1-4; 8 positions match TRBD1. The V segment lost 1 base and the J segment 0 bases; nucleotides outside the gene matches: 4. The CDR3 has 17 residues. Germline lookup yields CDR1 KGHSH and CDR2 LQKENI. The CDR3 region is CASSPRQGTATNEKLFF. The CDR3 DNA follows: TGTGCCAGCTCACCACGACAGGGGACGGCAACTAATGAAAAACTGTTTTTT. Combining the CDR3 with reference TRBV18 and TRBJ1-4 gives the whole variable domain NAGVMQNPRHLVRRRGQEARLRCSPMKGHSHVYWYRQLPEEGLKFMVYLQKENIIDESGMPKERFSAEFPKEGPSILRIQQVVRGDSAAYFCASSPRQGTATNEKLFFGSGTQLSVL.

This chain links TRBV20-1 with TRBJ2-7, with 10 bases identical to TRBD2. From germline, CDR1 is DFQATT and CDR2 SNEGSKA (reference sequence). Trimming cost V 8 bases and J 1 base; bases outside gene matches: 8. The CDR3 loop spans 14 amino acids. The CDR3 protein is CSSSTSGSSYEQYF. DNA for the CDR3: TGCAGTTCCTCGACTAGCGGGTCTTCCTACGAGCAGTACTTC.

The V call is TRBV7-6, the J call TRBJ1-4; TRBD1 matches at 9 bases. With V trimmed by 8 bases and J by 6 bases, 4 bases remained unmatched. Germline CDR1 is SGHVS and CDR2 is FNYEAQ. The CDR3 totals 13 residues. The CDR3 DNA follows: TGTGCCAGCGGACGGGACAGGGATGAAAAACTGTTTTTT. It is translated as CASGRDRDEKLFF.

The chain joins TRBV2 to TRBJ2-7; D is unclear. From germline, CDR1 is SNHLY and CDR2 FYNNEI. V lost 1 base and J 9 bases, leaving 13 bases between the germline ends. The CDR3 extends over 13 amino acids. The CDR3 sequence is CASSEGRQAVQYF. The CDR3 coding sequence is TGTGCCAGCAGTGAAGGTCGGCAGGCGGTGCAGTACTTC.

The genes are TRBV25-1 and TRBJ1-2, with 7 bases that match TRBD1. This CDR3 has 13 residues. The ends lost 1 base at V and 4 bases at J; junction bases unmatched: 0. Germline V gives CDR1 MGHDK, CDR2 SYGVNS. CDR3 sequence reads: CASSESGGYGYTF. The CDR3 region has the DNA TGTGCCAGCAGTGAATCAGGGGGCTATGGCTACACCTTC.

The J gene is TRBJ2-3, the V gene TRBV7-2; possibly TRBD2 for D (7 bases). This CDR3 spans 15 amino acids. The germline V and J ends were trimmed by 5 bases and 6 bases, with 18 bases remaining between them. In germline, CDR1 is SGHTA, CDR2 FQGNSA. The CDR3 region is CASSPRGGDTDTQYF. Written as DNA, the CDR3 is TGTGCCAGCAGCCCGAGGGGGGGGGACACGGATACGCAGTATTTT.

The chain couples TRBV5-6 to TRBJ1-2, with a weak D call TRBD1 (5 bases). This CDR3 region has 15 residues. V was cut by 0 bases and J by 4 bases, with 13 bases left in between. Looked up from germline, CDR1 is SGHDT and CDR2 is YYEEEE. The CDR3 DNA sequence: TGTGCCAGCAGCTTGGCAGGAATGGGGCCCTATGGCTACACCTTC. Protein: CASSLAGMGPYGYTF.

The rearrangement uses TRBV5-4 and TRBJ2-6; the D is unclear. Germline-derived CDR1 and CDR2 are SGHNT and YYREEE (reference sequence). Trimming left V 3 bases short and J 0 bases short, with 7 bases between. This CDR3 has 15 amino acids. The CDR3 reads CASSSYGSGANVLTF. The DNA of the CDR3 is TGTGCCAGCAGCTCTTACGGCTCTGGGGCCAACGTCCTGACTTTC.

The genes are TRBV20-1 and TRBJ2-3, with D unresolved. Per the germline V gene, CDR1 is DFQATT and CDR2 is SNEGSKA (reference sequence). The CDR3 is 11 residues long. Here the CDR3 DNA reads TGCAGGCTCTCCAGGTCAGATACGCAGTATTTT. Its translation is CRLSRSDTQYF.

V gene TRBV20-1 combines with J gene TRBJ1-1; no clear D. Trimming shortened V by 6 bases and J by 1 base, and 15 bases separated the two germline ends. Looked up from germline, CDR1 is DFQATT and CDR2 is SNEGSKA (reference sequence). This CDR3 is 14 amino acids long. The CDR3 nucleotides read TGCAGTGCCCCTCAATTTAGCAAGAACACTGAAGCTTTCTTT. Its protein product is CSAPQFSKNTEAFF.

The chain's CDR3 is CASSLDLGSTDTQYF. For the CDR3, the DNA is TGTGCCAGCAGCTTAGATTTAGGAAGCACAGATACGCAGTATTTT. This chain links TRBV11-2 with TRBJ2-3; unclear D gene. The CDR3 spans 15 residues. Germline values: CDR1 SGHAT, CDR2 FQNNGV. V was shortened by 0 bases and J by 0 bases, with 7 bases between the two germline ends.

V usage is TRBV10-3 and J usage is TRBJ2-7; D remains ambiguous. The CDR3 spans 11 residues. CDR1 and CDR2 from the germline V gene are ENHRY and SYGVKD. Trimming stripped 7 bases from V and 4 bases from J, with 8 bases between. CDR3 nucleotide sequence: TGTGCCATCATGGAATCATACGAGCAGTACTTC. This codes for CAIMESYEQYF.

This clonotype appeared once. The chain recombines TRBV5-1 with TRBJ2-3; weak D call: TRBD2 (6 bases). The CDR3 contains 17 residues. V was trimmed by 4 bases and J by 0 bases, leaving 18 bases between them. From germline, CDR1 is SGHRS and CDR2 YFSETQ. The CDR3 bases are TGCGCCAGCAGCCGATGGGGTGCGGGGAGTAGCACAGATACGCAGTATTTT. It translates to CASSRWGAGSSTDTQYF.